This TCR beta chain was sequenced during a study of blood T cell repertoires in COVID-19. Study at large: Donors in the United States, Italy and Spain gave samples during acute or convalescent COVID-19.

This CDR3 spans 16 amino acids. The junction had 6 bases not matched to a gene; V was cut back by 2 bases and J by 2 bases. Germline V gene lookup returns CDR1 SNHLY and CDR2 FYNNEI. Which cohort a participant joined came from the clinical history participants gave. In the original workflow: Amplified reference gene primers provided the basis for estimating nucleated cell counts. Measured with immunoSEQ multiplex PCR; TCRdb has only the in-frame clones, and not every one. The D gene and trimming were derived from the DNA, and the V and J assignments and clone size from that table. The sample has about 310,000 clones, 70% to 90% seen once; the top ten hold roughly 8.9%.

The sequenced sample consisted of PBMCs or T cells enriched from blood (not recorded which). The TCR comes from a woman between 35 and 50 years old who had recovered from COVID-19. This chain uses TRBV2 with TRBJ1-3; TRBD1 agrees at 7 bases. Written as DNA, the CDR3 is TGTGCCAGCAGTGAAAACGCAGGGGGAACTGGAAACACCATATATTTT. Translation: CASSENAGGTGNTIYF.